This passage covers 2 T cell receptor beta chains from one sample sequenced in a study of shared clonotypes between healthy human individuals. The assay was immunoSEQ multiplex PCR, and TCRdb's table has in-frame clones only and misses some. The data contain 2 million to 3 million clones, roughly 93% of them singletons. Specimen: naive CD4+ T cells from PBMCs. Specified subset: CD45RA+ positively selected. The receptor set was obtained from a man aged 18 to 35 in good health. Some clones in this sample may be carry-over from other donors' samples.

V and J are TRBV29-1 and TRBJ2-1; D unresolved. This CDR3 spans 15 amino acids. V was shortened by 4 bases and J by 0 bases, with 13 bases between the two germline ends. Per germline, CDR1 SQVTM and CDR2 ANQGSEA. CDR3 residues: CSVAGAPSSYNEQFF. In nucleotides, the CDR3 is TGCAGCGTTGCTGGAGCCCCTAGCTCCTACAATGAGCAGTTCTTC.

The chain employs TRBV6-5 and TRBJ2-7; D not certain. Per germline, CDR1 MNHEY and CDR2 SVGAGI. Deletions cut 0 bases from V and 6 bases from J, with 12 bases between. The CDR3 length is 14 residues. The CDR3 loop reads CASSYSMFGGEQYF. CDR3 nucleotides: TGTGCCAGCAGTTACTCGATGTTTGGTGGCGAGCAGTACTTC.